The 30 T cell receptor beta chains below were found in one sample sequenced in a study of memory CD4+ T cells and cytomegalovirus serostatus. The sort gate was single viable CD3+CD4+CD8-CD45RO+ cells for memory CD4+ T cells. Sequenced by immunoSEQ multiplex PCR; TCRdb stores in-frame clones only, minus some. The sample consists of 70,000 to 90,000 clones, 75% to 85% of them appearing once. The sequencing input was memory CD4+ T cells from blood. These receptors were collected from an adult in good health and CMV-seropositive.

This chain links TRBV27 with TRBJ2-1; 8 bases match TRBD2. The CDR3 has 16 amino acids. With 6 bases clipped from V and 3 bases from J, the junction kept 10 bases outside the gene matches. Germline values: CDR1 MNHEY, CDR2 SMNVEV (reference sequence). This chain's CDR3 is CASRNEGLGSYNEQFF. For the CDR3, the DNA is TGTGCCAGCAGGAATGAGGGACTAGGAAGCTACAATGAGCAGTTCTTC.

The V call is TRBV7-9, the J call TRBJ1-2; a possible D gene is TRBD1 (5 bases). The ends were cut back, 3 bases at V and 7 bases at J, with 18 bases in the middle. This CDR3 has 15 amino acids. Germline V gives CDR1 SEHNR, CDR2 FQNEAQ (reference sequence). The CDR3: CASSLSRDRQRGYTF. The CDR3 bases are TGTGCCAGCAGCTTGTCCCGGGACCGCCAACGTGGCTACACCTTC. Filled out from reference TRBV7-9 and TRBJ1-2, the complete variable domain reads DTGVSQNPRHKITKRGQNVTFRCDPISEHNRLYWYRQTLGQGPEFLTYFQNEAQLEKSRLLSDRFSAERPKGSFSTLEIQRTEQGDSAMYLCASSLSRDRQRGYTFGSGTRLTVV.

V is TRBV5-1 and J is TRBJ2-6; tentatively, D is TRBD1 or TRBD2 (5 bases each). CDR3 length: 16 amino acids. V gave up 0 bases and J gave up 4 bases, with 11 bases separating them. CDR1 is SGHRS, CDR2 YFSETQ, per germline. CDR3 DNA sequence: TGCGCCAGCAGCTTGGCCCTGGGGACCGGGGCCAACGTCCTGACTTTC. Translated: CASSLALGTGANVLTF.

This clone was found a few times. CDR3 DNA: TGTGCCAGTCGGGCCTCTGGGGCCAACGTCCTGACTTTC. This sequence encodes CASRASGANVLTF. The rearrangement joins TRBV19 to TRBJ2-6; the D is unclear. Germline CDR1 LNHDA, CDR2 SQIVND (reference sequence). The length of the CDR3 is 13 residues. V dropped 8 bases and J dropped 0 bases, with 5 bases sitting between them.

This chain connects TRBV7-2 to TRBJ2-7, with D possibly TRBD2 on 6 matching bases. Trimming shortened V by 2 bases and J by 1 base, and 12 bases separated the two germline ends. Germline V lookup: CDR1 SGHTA, CDR2 FQGNSA. The CDR3 consists of 15 residues. Here the CDR3 DNA reads TGTGCCAGCAGCTTAATGGGGGAGGTATCCTACGAGCAGTACTTC. This gives the protein CASSLMGEVSYEQYF.

This chain joins TRBV19 and TRBJ2-1, with unresolved D. Germline lookup yields CDR1 LNHDA and CDR2 SQIVND (reference sequence). The CDR3 has 14 amino acids. V lost 5 bases and J 3 bases, leaving 11 bases between the germline ends. CDR3: CASSLRARYNEQFF. In DNA, the CDR3 is TGTGCCAGTAGTCTCCGGGCTCGCTACAATGAGCAGTTCTTC.

The rearrangement uses TRBV11-2 and TRBJ1-2; D possibly corresponds to TRBD1 (5 bases). V lost 0 bases, J lost 4 bases, and 21 bases lay in between. The CDR3 length is 18 residues. Germline CDR1 SGHAT, CDR2 FQNNGV. CDR3 coding DNA: TGTGCCAGCAGCTTAGATCGCGGCAGTAGGGGACGTTCCTATGGCTACACCTTC. Protein product: CASSLDRGSRGRSYGYTF.

This clone was counted between two and nine times. The chain combines TRBV21-1 with TRBJ1-5. TRBV21-1 is classified as a pseudogene. CDR3 length: 15 residues. In DNA, the CDR3 is TGTGCCAGCAGCCCCTGGGGGGAGAGCAATCAGCCCCAGCATTTT. It translates to CASSPWGESNQPQHF.

CDR3 residues: CASRLEVMKPSYGYTF. The CDR3 DNA sequence: TGTGCCAGCAGGCTAGAGGTCATGAAACCCTCTTATGGCTACACCTTC. The V gene is TRBV28, the J gene TRBJ1-2; D gene ambiguous. The CDR3 has 16 amino acids. Per the germline V gene, CDR1 is MDHEN and CDR2 is SYDVKM. Trimming took off 6 bases at V and 5 bases at J, with 22 bases between the two ends.

V gene TRBV19 combines with J gene TRBJ1-5, with 9 bases lining up with TRBD1. Looked up from germline, CDR1 is LNHDA and CDR2 is SQIVND (reference sequence). V was pared by 5 bases and J by 5 bases, with 7 bases of the junction left unmatched. This CDR3 is 15 amino acids long. The CDR3 here is CASSEPTGGYQPQHF. The CDR3 coding sequence is TGTGCCAGTAGTGAACCTACAGGGGGCTATCAGCCCCAGCATTTT.

V is TRBV10-3 and J is TRBJ2-4; no clear D. Trimming stripped 10 bases from V and 1 base from J, with 11 bases between. This CDR3 has 13 amino acids. CDR1 and CDR2 (germline): ENHRY, SYGVKD. The CDR3 protein is CATLVEAKNIQYF. CDR3 sequence (DNA): TGTGCCACCCTAGTAGAGGCCAAAAACATTCAGTACTTC.

The rearrangement links TRBV5-5 to TRBJ1-5; D gene ambiguous. This CDR3 has 16 residues. V lost 2 bases, J lost 1 base, and 13 bases lay in between. Germline V gene sequence: CDR1 SGHKS, CDR2 YYEKEE (reference sequence). CDR3 protein: CASSLRGVESNQPQHF. The CDR3 DNA is TGTGCCAGCAGCTTACGTGGGGTGGAGAGCAATCAGCCCCAGCATTTT.

The chain combines TRBV5-1 with TRBJ2-1, with a tentative D call TRBD2 (5 bases). Trimming stripped 2 bases from V and 8 bases from J, with 17 bases between. The germline gives CDR1 SGHRS, CDR2 YFSETQ. The CDR3 length is 15 residues. The CDR3 sequence is CASSLSPTGNYEQFF. The DNA of the CDR3 is TGCGCCAGCAGCTTAAGCCCGACGGGGAACTATGAGCAGTTCTTC.

The chain has TRBV30 and TRBJ2-7; tentatively, D is TRBD1 or TRBD2 (6 bases each). The length of the CDR3 is 13 residues. Per germline, CDR1 GTSNPN and CDR2 SVGIG (reference sequence). Trimming took off 1 base at V and 12 bases at J, with 19 bases between the two ends. CDR3 in DNA: TGTGCCTGGAGTGGGGGGGCACTACGTTCCTTGTACTTC. It codes for CAWSGGALRSLYF.

This chain connects TRBV6-1 to TRBJ2-1, with no clear D. Trimming shortened V by 0 bases and J by 1 base, and 7 bases separated the two germline ends. The germline V gene has CDR1 MNHNS and CDR2 SASEGT. The CDR3 covers 15 residues. CDR3 in amino acids: CASSEAVGSYNEQFF. CDR3 DNA: TGTGCCAGCAGTGAAGCGGTAGGTTCCTACAATGAGCAGTTCTTC.

The chain recombines TRBV7-8 with TRBJ1-2; 7 bases are shared with TRBD1. Germline lookup yields CDR1 SGHVS and CDR2 FQNEAQ. V dropped 5 bases and J dropped 8; count of bases not matched to a gene: 11. The CDR3 loop spans 14 amino acids. CDR3 in DNA: TGTGCCAGCAGCGAGAGAGACAGGGTTGGGGGCTACACCTTC. This codes for CASSERDRVGGYTF.

The rearrangement joins TRBV7-2 to TRBJ2-3; D uncertain. The CDR3 extends over 16 amino acids. Trimming left V 1 base short and J 1 base short, with 12 bases between. Germline V gene sequence: CDR1 SGHTA, CDR2 FQGNSA. DNA for the CDR3: TGTGCCAGCAGCTTAGTGTATCGGTATGGCACAGATACGCAGTATTTT. Translated: CASSLVYRYGTDTQYF.

This clone came up once. The rearrangement links TRBV11-2 to TRBJ1-2; D is ambiguous. Germline CDR1 SGHAT, CDR2 FQNNGV. There are 12 residues in the CDR3. Trimming took 5 bases from V and 4 from J, leaving 8 bases between them. DNA for the CDR3: TGTGCCAGCAGCCCGGGGAGCTATGGCTACACCTTC. Protein: CASSPGSYGYTF.

The gene calls are TRBV5-1 and TRBJ1-2; D perhaps matches TRBD1 (6 bases). V lost 0 bases to trimming and J lost 3 bases, with 12 bases between them. The germline V gene has CDR1 SGHRS and CDR2 YFSETQ. This CDR3 contains 15 residues. The CDR3 nucleotides read TGCGCCAGCAGCTTGGGACAGGCCCTGGACTATGGCTACACCTTC. Protein product: CASSLGQALDYGYTF.

The V gene is TRBV10-1, the J gene TRBJ1-1; D remains ambiguous. The V end lost 0 bases, the J end lost 9 bases, and 11 bases lay between the germline ends. Germline CDR1 WNHNN, CDR2 SYGVQD (reference sequence). The CDR3 is made up of 13 amino acids. The CDR3 DNA is TGCGCCAGCAGTGAGTCGAGCGATAAGCAAGCTTTCTTT. Translated, it gives CASSESSDKQAFF.

The V call is TRBV4-1, the J call TRBJ1-1; TRBD1 is a possible D gene (5 bases). The germline gives CDR1 MGHRA, CDR2 YSYEKL. The CDR3 length is 14 residues. With 2 bases removed from V and 6 bases from J, the gap between germline ends came to 13 bases. DNA for the CDR3: TGCGCCAGCAGCCAAAAGCAGGGTGCCGCTGAAGCTTTCTTT. This encodes CASSQKQGAAEAFF.

V usage is TRBV11-3 and J usage is TRBJ1-1; D unclear. Germline assignment: CDR1 SGHNT and CDR2 YENEEA. There are 14 residues in the CDR3. V gave up 0 bases and J gave up 5 bases, with 10 bases separating them. In DNA form, the CDR3 reads TGTGCCAGCAGCTTAGAAGGGCCTGTGACTGAAGCTTTCTTT. Protein: CASSLEGPVTEAFF.

This clone came up a few times. This chain uses TRBV28 with TRBJ2-2; D call uncertain. The V and J ends lost 6 bases and 6 bases respectively, with 8 bases between them. Germline V gene data show CDR1 as MDHEN and CDR2 as SYDVKM. This CDR3 region has 12 residues. CDR3 sequence (DNA): TGTGCCAGCAGGCATAACGCCGGGGAGCTGTTTTTT. It yields the protein CASRHNAGELFF.

J is TRBJ2-7 and V is TRBV6-5, with a possible D match to TRBD2 (5 bases). V gave up 3 bases and J gave up 3 bases, with 6 bases separating them. The germline CDR1 and CDR2 sequences are MNHEY and SVGAGI. The CDR3 totals 12 residues. The CDR3 region has the DNA TGTGCCAGCAGTTATCGGGGCTACGAGCAGTACTTC. Protein sequence: CASSYRGYEQYF.

The sample holds a few counts of this clone. V gene TRBV19 combines with J gene TRBJ2-5; D gene unclear. Trimming left V 3 bases short and J 4 bases short, with 9 bases between. The CDR3 has 13 residues. The germline V gene has CDR1 LNHDA and CDR2 SQIVND (reference sequence). This chain's CDR3 is CASSIQLAETQYF. For the CDR3, the DNA is TGTGCCAGTAGTATCCAATTGGCAGAGACCCAGTACTTC.

The chain uses TRBV5-8 and TRBJ1-1; D is unclear. V shed 1 base and J shed 10 bases, with 11 bases lying between them. The CDR3 is made up of 12 amino acids. The germline V gene has CDR1 SGHTS and CDR2 YDEGEE. The CDR3 spells CASSLMGIGAFF. In DNA form, the CDR3 reads TGTGCCAGCAGCTTGATGGGAATCGGAGCTTTCTTT. The variable domain in full, with the rest retrieved from reference TRBV5-8 and TRBJ1-1, is EAGVTQSPTHLIKTRGQQATLRCSPISGHTSVYWYQQALGLGLQFLLWYDEGEERNRGNFPPRFSGRQFPNYSSELNVNALELEDSALYLCASSLMGIGAFFGQGTRLTVV.

This chain links TRBV5-1 with TRBJ2-2, with D perhaps matching TRBD1 (6 bases). Germline CDR1 is SGHRS and CDR2 is YFSETQ. V dropped 4 bases and J dropped 4 bases, with 14 bases sitting between them. This CDR3 is built from 15 residues. CDR3 amino acids: CASSDSGDVTGELFF. The DNA for the CDR3 is TGCGCCAGCAGCGACTCAGGGGATGTCACCGGGGAGCTGTTTTTT.

This clone was detected a few times. For the CDR3, the DNA is TGTGCCAGCAGTGAAAAATGGGGGGAGCGGGGCTACACCTTC. The encoded protein is CASSEKWGERGYTF. J is TRBJ1-2 and V is TRBV6-1; tentatively, D is TRBD1 (5 bases). The germline CDR1 and CDR2 sequences are MNHNS and SASEGT. V lost 2 bases and J lost 8, with 15 bases in between. The CDR3 runs 14 residues.

This clone was observed a handful of times. V gene TRBV7-2 combines with J gene TRBJ1-5; D is ambiguous. In germline, CDR1 is SGHTA, CDR2 FQGNSA. This CDR3 has 16 amino acids. Trimming removed 1 base from V and 1 base from J, with 11 bases in between. CDR3 in DNA: TGTGCCAGCAGCTTAGATTTAGCTGGGAGCAATCAGCCCCAGCATTTT. It is translated as CASSLDLAGSNQPQHF.

The chain uses TRBV6-1 and TRBJ2-7; D may be TRBD2 (6 bases). Trimming pared 1 base from V and 7 bases from J, leaving 26 bases between. CDR1 is MNHNS and CDR2 is SASEGT in the germline V gene. CDR3 length: 18 residues. DNA of the CDR3: TGTGCCAGCAGTGAAGGTCGGAGGGGTCTGAGGCCTTGGGTAGAGCAGTACTTC. Amino acids: CASSEGRRGLRPWVEQYF.